Shown below are 26 T cell receptor beta chains from a single sample sequenced in a study of response to subunit inactivated influenza vaccine. TCRdb independently ran MiXCR on the RT-PCR reads; one entry per CDR3 protein. The sample comprises 650,000 to 800,000 distinct CDR3 sequences, approximately 17% of which are singletons, and 11% rests with the top ten. The starting material was PBMCs from blood, obtained roughly 5 days after vaccination. The receptors come from a man aged 45-60 years who received an inactivated influenza vaccine.

The chain recombines TRBV20-1 with TRBJ2-1; tentatively, D is TRBD2 (7 bases). Germline V gene data show CDR1 as DFQATT and CDR2 as SNEGSKA (reference sequence). V was cut by 1 base and J by 4 bases, with 17 bases left in between. CDR3 length: 16 amino acids. The CDR3 sequence: CSARGGGGRVYNEQFF. In DNA, the CDR3 is TGCAGTGCTAGAGGAGGGGGGGGTCGGGTTTACAATGAGCAGTTCTTC.

This CDR3 reads CATKRDHYNEQFF. CDR3 coding DNA: TGTGCCACCAAAAGAGACCACTACAATGAGCAGTTCTTC. The chain employs TRBV24-1 and TRBJ2-1; D gene uncertain. The V end was cut by 8 bases, the J end by 3 bases, with 10 bases between. Germline V CDR1 and CDR2: KGHDR, SFDVKD. This CDR3 spans 13 amino acids.

The rearrangement joins TRBV20-1 to TRBJ2-1; 8 nucleotides line up with TRBD2. The CDR3 sequence is 16 residues long. CDR1 and CDR2 from the germline V gene are DFQATT and SNEGSKA (reference sequence). V shed 0 bases and J 1 base; nucleotides not matched to a gene: 5. CDR3 loop: CSARDIGGDSYNEQFF. The CDR3 DNA reads as TGCAGTGCTAGAGATATCGGGGGGGATTCCTACAATGAGCAGTTCTTC.

The rearrangement links TRBV10-3 to TRBJ2-6; D may be TRBD2 (7 bases). CDR3 length: 15 residues. From germline, CDR1 is ENHRY and CDR2 SYGVKD. Trimming shortened V by 3 bases and J by 2 bases, and 8 bases separated the two germline ends. The CDR3 region has the DNA TGTGCCATCAGTGACGGGGGGCCTGGGGCCAACGTCCTGACTTTC. Protein sequence: CAISDGGPGANVLTF.

In this sample, this clonotype turned up a few times. The chain carries TRBV10-3 and TRBJ1-5, with D uncertain. Trimming cost V 0 bases and J 0 bases, with 9 bases left between them. This CDR3 is built from 16 residues. Germline-derived CDR1 and CDR2 are ENHRY and SYGVKD. The CDR3 bases are TGTGCCATCAGTGAGTCGAATCAGTATAGCAATCAGCCCCAGCATTTT. It codes for CAISESNQYSNQPQHF.

This clonotype has only a few counts. V usage is TRBV3-1 and J usage is TRBJ2-7, with D perhaps matching TRBD2 (5 bases). The germline CDR1 and CDR2 sequences are LGHDT and YNNKEL (reference sequence). V was cut by 1 base and J by 2 bases, with 15 bases left in between. CDR3 size: 16 residues. Here the CDR3 reads CASSQAGGFYPYEQYF. The CDR3, as DNA: TGTGCCAGCAGCCAAGCGGGCGGGTTCTACCCCTACGAGCAGTACTTC.

The V gene is TRBV20-1, the J gene TRBJ2-4; TRBD2 matches 14 bases. CDR1 and CDR2 from the germline V gene are DFQATT and SNEGSKA (reference sequence). The V gene end was trimmed by 1 base and the J gene end by 7 bases; junction bases not matched to a gene: 6. CDR3 length equals 16 residues. The CDR3 DNA follows: TGCAGTGCTAGAGGGGCGACTAGCGGGAGGGCCAACATTCAGTACTTC. It yields the protein CSARGATSGRANIQYF.

CDR3 amino acids: CASSLRGSHQETQYF. The CDR3 DNA follows: TGCGCCAGCAGCTTGAGGGGAAGCCACCAAGAGACCCAGTACTTC. The rearrangement uses TRBV5-1 and TRBJ2-5, with D possibly being TRBD1 (5 bases). The CDR3 sequence is 15 residues long. V was cut by 1 base and J by 0 bases, with 10 bases left in between. Per the germline V gene, CDR1 is SGHRS and CDR2 is YFSETQ.

This clonotype showed up just a few times. The rearrangement uses TRBV7-8 and TRBJ2-7; D tentatively reads TRBD1 or TRBD2 (5 bases each). The germline gives CDR1 SGHVS, CDR2 FQNEAQ. Trimming cost V 1 base and J 0 bases, with 10 bases left between them. The CDR3 is 15 residues long. The CDR3 bases are TGTGCCAGCAGCTTAGAGGGGCGGGCCTCCTACGAGCAGTACTTC. Translation: CASSLEGRASYEQYF.

This clonotype was seen repeatedly, ten times or more. The chain employs TRBV9 and TRBJ2-3; D is uncertain. V was trimmed by 4 bases and J by 6 bases, leaving 9 bases between them. The CDR3 runs to 12 residues. The germline CDR1 and CDR2 sequences are SGDLS and YYNGEE. In DNA, the CDR3 is TGTGCCAGCAGCTTGACTGGTGATACGCAGTATTTT. This gives the protein CASSLTGDTQYF.

V is TRBV4-1 and J is TRBJ2-1; D is unresolved. V was cut by 0 bases and J by 4 bases, with 13 bases left in between. Germline V CDR1 and CDR2: MGHRA, YSYEKL. The CDR3 length is 16 residues. As DNA, the CDR3 is TGCGCCAGCAGCCAAGAACCGATGACCACGTACAATGAGCAGTTCTTC. It yields the protein CASSQEPMTTYNEQFF.

V and J are TRBV11-1 and TRBJ2-7, with 12 bases that match TRBD2. The CDR3 length is 19 residues. V lost 4 bases and J lost 1; bases outside the gene matches: 14. Germline lookup yields CDR1 SGHAT and CDR2 FQDESV (reference sequence). The CDR3 DNA sequence: TGTGCCAGCAGCTCCTTCCTCGCGGGACTAGCGGGTATATCCTACGAGCAGTACTTC. Translated, it gives CASSSFLAGLAGISYEQYF. The full variable domain, with the rest looked up from reference TRBV11-1 and TRBJ2-7, is EAEVAQSPRYKITEKSQAVAFWCDPISGHATLYWYRQILGQGPELLVQFQDESVVDDSQLPKDRFSAERLKGVDSTLKIQPAELGDSAMYLCASSSFLAGLAGISYEQYFGPGTRLTVT.

The table lists this clonotype with many counts. The chain combines TRBV4-2 with TRBJ2-2; D remains ambiguous. Germline CDR1 and CDR2: LGHNA and YNFKEQ. CDR3 length: 15 amino acids. V was cut by 0 bases and J by 3 bases, with 8 bases left in between. CDR3 region: CASSQDRSDTGELFF. The DNA for the CDR3 is TGTGCCAGCAGCCAAGATCGAAGTGACACCGGGGAGCTGTTTTTT.

This clonotype occurred a few times. CDR3 sequence: CASRDQGNGYTF. CDR3 nucleotide sequence: TGTGCCAGCAGGGACCAGGGGAACGGCTACACCTTC. The chain recombines TRBV3-1 with TRBJ1-2, with a tentative D call TRBD1 (6 bases). The V end was cut by 6 bases, the J end by 8 bases, with 13 bases between. This CDR3 is 12 amino acids long. CDR1 and CDR2 (germline): LGHDT, YNNKEL (reference sequence).

The rearrangement links TRBV20-1 to TRBJ2-1; D is undetermined. CDR3 length: 12 residues. V was clipped by 0 bases and J by 9 bases, with 9 bases between them. In germline, CDR1 is DFQATT, CDR2 SNEGSKA (reference sequence). Here the CDR3 DNA reads TGCAGTGCTAGAGATTTACTCGGTGAGCAGTTCTTC. Translation: CSARDLLGEQFF.

This clonotype occurred a few times. This chain joins TRBV3-1 and TRBJ2-5; D possibly corresponds to TRBD1 (5 bases). Germline V CDR1 and CDR2: LGHDT, YNNKEL (reference sequence). Between the trimmed V and J ends, which lost 7 bases and 1 base, there was a span of 10 bases. The CDR3 loop spans 13 amino acids. CDR3 residues: CASNRGIQETQYF. The CDR3, as DNA: TGTGCCAGCAATAGGGGAATCCAAGAGACCCAGTACTTC.

This sequence joins TRBV20-1 and TRBJ1-1, with a tentative D call TRBD1 (5 bases). The CDR3 covers 13 residues. CDR1 and CDR2 from the germline V gene are DFQATT and SNEGSKA (reference sequence). The V gene lost 7 bases and the J gene lost 0 bases, with 12 bases spanning the gap. CDR3 loop: CSVMGRMNTEAFF. CDR3 nucleotide sequence: TGCAGTGTGATGGGACGGATGAACACTGAAGCTTTCTTT.

The rearrangement links TRBV11-2 to TRBJ2-7; D might be TRBD1 or TRBD2, each matching 5 bases. The V end lost 1 base, the J end lost 2 bases, and 9 bases lay between the germline ends. CDR1 and CDR2 (germline): SGHAT, FQNNGV. This CDR3 is 14 amino acids long. CDR3 coding DNA: TGTGCCAGCAGCTTAGGAGGGGAAGCCTACGAGCAGTACTTC. It specifies CASSLGGEAYEQYF. The full variable domain, in which reference TRBV11-2 and TRBJ2-7 provide the parts outside the CDR3, is EAGVAQSPRYKIIEKRQSVAFWCNPISGHATLYWYQQILGQGPKLLIQFQNNGVVDDSQLPKDRFSAERLKGVDSTLKIQPAKLEDSAVYLCASSLGGEAYEQYFGPGTRLTVT.

The V call is TRBV6-5, the J call TRBJ1-5; a possible D gene is TRBD1 (6 bases). The CDR3 is 16 amino acids. From germline, CDR1 is MNHEY and CDR2 SVGAGI. The germline V and J ends were trimmed by 3 bases and 5 bases, with 17 bases remaining between them. CDR3 in amino acids: CASSYSRGTWDQPQHF. The CDR3 DNA reads TGTGCCAGCAGTTATTCTAGGGGGACTTGGGATCAGCCCCAGCATTTT.

This chain joins TRBV15 and TRBJ2-5; 10 bases map to TRBD2. Per germline, CDR1 LNHNV and CDR2 YYDKDF (reference sequence). The CDR3 has 17 residues. V was pared by 0 bases and J by 5 bases, with 9 bases of the junction left unmatched. For the CDR3, the DNA is TGTGCCACCAGCAGAGATCGTCTGGGAGCGGGAGGGGAGACCCAGTACTTC. Amino acid sequence: CATSRDRLGAGGETQYF. The whole variable domain, remainder taken from reference TRBV15 and TRBJ2-5, is DAMVIQNPRYQVTQFGKPVTLSCSQTLNHNVMYWYQQKSSQAPKLLFHYYDKDFNNEADTPDNFQSRRPNTSFCFLDIRSPGLGDTAMYLCATSRDRLGAGGETQYFGPGTRLLVL.

CDR3 nucleotides: TGTGCCAGCAGCGTAGGGACAGGGGGCCGTCCGATCTCACCCGGGGAGCTGTTTTTT. It translates to CASSVGTGGRPISPGELFF. V usage is TRBV9 and J usage is TRBJ2-2; 11 bases line up with TRBD1. Losses at the gene ends were 0 bases for V and 6 bases for J; bases not matched to a gene: 13. Looked up from germline, CDR1 is SGDLS and CDR2 is YYNGEE. The CDR3 totals 19 residues.

The rearrangement joins TRBV5-1 to TRBJ2-7, with TRBD2 matching over 9 bases. J gave up 1 base and V 0 bases, and 2 bases lay outside the gene matches. Germline V CDR1 and CDR2: SGHRS, YFSETQ. The CDR3 contains 15 residues. CDR3: CASSLALAGSYEQYF. The CDR3 DNA reads as TGCGCCAGCAGCTTGGCGCTAGCGGGGTCCTACGAGCAGTACTTC.

This clonotype was seen only a few times. This chain joins TRBV27 and TRBJ2-3, with D perhaps being TRBD1 or TRBD2 (5 bases each). This CDR3 spans 15 amino acids. CDR1 is MNHEY and CDR2 is SMNVEV in the germline V gene (reference sequence). V was pared by 7 bases and J by 0 bases, with 14 bases between. CDR3 sequence (DNA): TGTGCCAGCACGCCGCTGTGGGGGAGCACAGATACGCAGTATTTT. Its protein product is CASTPLWGSTDTQYF.

Only a few counts were recorded for this clonotype. The chain links TRBV6-2 or TRBV6-3 to TRBJ2-2, with 12 bases aligning to TRBD2. The germline V gene has CDR1 MNHEY and CDR2 SVGEGT. After removal of 7 bases from V and 6 bases from J, the junction contained 9 bases not matched to a gene. The CDR3 consists of 16 residues. CDR3 nucleotide sequence: TGTGCCAGCACCGGATCTAGCGGGAGGGATGCCGGGGAGCTGTTTTTT. It translates to CASTGSSGRDAGELFF.

There are many counts of this clonotype. The chain links TRBV6-6 to TRBJ1-3; D gene ambiguous. The CDR3 loop spans 13 amino acids. Germline-derived CDR1 and CDR2 are MNHNY and SVGAGI (reference sequence). V dropped 4 bases and J dropped 0 bases, with 4 bases sitting between them. The CDR3 is CASSSYSGNTIYF. In DNA form, the CDR3 reads TGTGCCAGCAGTTCCTACTCTGGAAACACCATATATTTT.

This clonotype was observed at least ten times. The V gene is TRBV7-2, the J gene TRBJ2-3; 12 nucleotides line up with TRBD1. There are 17 residues in the CDR3. The junction had 15 bases not matched to a gene; V was cut back by 4 bases and J by 10 bases. CDR1 SGHTA and CDR2 FQGNSA come from the germline V gene. The chain's CDR3 is CASSSSGTGGLGSAQYF. CDR3 sequence (DNA): TGTGCCAGCAGCTCCTCCGGGACAGGGGGCCTGGGTTCTGCGCAGTATTTT.